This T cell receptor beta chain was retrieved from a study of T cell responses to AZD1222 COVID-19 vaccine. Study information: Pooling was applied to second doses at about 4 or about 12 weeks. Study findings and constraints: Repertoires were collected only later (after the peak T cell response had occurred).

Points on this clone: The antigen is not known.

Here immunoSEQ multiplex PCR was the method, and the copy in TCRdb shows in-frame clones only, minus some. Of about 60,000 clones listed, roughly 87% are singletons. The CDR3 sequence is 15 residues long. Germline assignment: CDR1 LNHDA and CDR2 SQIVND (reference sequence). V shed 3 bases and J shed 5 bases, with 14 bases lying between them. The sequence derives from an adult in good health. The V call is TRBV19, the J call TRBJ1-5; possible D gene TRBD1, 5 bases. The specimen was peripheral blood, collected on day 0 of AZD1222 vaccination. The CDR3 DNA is TGTGCCAGTAGTATTACAGGAGGAGGAGATCAGCCCCAGCATTTT. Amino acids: CASSITGGGDQPQHF.